The source of this T cell receptor (beta chain) is a study of blood T cell repertoires in COVID-19. As for the study in general: Sites in the United States, Italy and Spain provided acute and convalescent COVID-19 samples. From T cells, B-cell-depleted T cells, or PBMCs came the material, which was cDNA or gDNA.

This CDR3 spans 11 amino acids. Trimming took off 10 bases at V and 1 base at J, with 4 bases between the two ends. Per the authors' pipeline: Amplified reference gene primers provided the basis for estimating nucleated cell counts. Assay: immunoSEQ multiplex PCR; the TCRdb copy retains only in-frame clones and omits some. V and J calls and clone size are copied from that table; D and trimming were computed from the DNA. Here the sample spans more than 150,000 clones, about 86% being singletons. J is TRBJ2-2 and V is TRBV12-3 or TRBV12-4; D not certain. Sequenced sample: peripheral blood. This clonotype was obtained from a man aged 55 to 70 with acute or convalescent COVID-19. DNA for the CDR3: TGTGCCACGAGGAACACCGGGGAGCTGTTTTTT. Its protein product is CATRNTGELFF.